This is a list of T cell receptor beta chains from one sample in a study of T cells in Graves' hyperthyroidism and ophthalmopathy. TCRdb ran MiXCR on the multiplex PCR reads and lists one entry per CDR3 protein. The data contain a few hundred thousand distinct CDR3 sequences, 15% to 19% of them seen just once; the ten biggest clones take up under 8%. Specimen: blood. All receptors derive from a woman in her twenties or thirties with Graves' hyperthyroidism. Each CDR3 is given with its conserved first and last residue. Each record gives: J gene, D gene, V gene, clone size, CDR3 DNA, CDR3 protein. The D gene is left open where the match is weak. Size is stated for part of the rows, as once, few or many counts, or as a class when the clone is expanded.

j_gene: TRBJ1-2; d_gene: -; v_gene: TRBV11-3; abundance: many; CDR3nt: TGTGCCAGCAGCTCGGGCCAACAGGGATTGGAGGGCTACACCTTC; CDR3aa: CASSSGQQGLEGYTF
j_gene: TRBJ1-5; d_gene: -; v_gene: TRBV7-2; abundance: few; CDR3nt: TGTGCCAGCAGCTTAGGGGCGGGCCTCAATCAGCCCCAGCATTTT; CDR3aa: CASSLGAGLNQPQHF
j_gene: TRBJ2-2; d_gene: -; v_gene: TRBV11-2; abundance: few; CDR3nt: TGTGCCAGCAGCTTATCCGGGAGTCGTTACACCGGGGAGCTGTTTTTT; CDR3aa: CASSLSGSRYTGELFF
j_gene: TRBJ2-7; d_gene: TRBD2; v_gene: TRBV20-1; abundance: many; CDR3nt: TGCAGTGCTAGGGGGGGACTAGCGGGAGTCGAGCAGTACTTC; CDR3aa: CSARGGLAGVEQYF
j_gene: TRBJ2-2; d_gene: -; v_gene: TRBV19; abundance: -; CDR3nt: TGTGCCAGTAGGGTTGGGGGTATTGGCACCGGGGAGCTGTTTTTT; CDR3aa: CASRVGGIGTGELFF
j_gene: TRBJ1-2; d_gene: -; v_gene: TRBV27; abundance: many; CDR3nt: TGTGCCAGCAGTTTAAGAGGGCTTCGGGCTAACTATGGCTACACCTTC; CDR3aa: CASSLRGLRANYGYTF
j_gene: TRBJ1-1; d_gene: -; v_gene: TRBV5-1; abundance: many; CDR3nt: TGCGCCAGCAGCTTTTCTACCGGGAGACGGGAAGCTTTCTTT; CDR3aa: CASSFSTGRREAFF
j_gene: TRBJ2-2; d_gene: TRBD2; v_gene: TRBV6-2/TRBV6-3; abundance: few; CDR3nt: TGTGCCAGCAGTTACCCTCTTCCGGGAGGGCCCGGGGAGCTGTTTTTT; CDR3aa: CASSYPLPGGPGELFF
j_gene: TRBJ2-5; d_gene: TRBD2; v_gene: TRBV12-3/TRBV12-4; abundance: many; CDR3nt: TGTGCCAGCAGTATACTAGCGGGAGGTAGTGAGACCCAGTACTTC; CDR3aa: CASSILAGGSETQYF
j_gene: TRBJ2-3; d_gene: TRBD2; v_gene: TRBV27; abundance: -; CDR3nt: TGTGCCAGCAGTTTATACCCTGGGACTAGCGGGAGCACAGATACGCAGTATTTT; CDR3aa: CASSLYPGTSGSTDTQYF
j_gene: TRBJ2-1; d_gene: TRBD2; v_gene: TRBV20-1; abundance: many; CDR3nt: TGCAGTGCAGGGACTAGCGGGCGAGATCTTGAGCAGTTCTTC; CDR3aa: CSAGTSGRDLEQFF
j_gene: TRBJ2-3; d_gene: TRBD2; v_gene: TRBV3-1; abundance: many; CDR3nt: TGTGCCAGCAGCCACGCGACTAGCGGGACTTCAGATACGCAGTATTTT; CDR3aa: CASSHATSGTSDTQYF
j_gene: TRBJ1-3; d_gene: -; v_gene: TRBV30; abundance: -; CDR3nt: TGTGCCTGGAGCCCCATAACCTCTGGAAACACCATATATTTT; CDR3aa: CAWSPITSGNTIYF
j_gene: TRBJ2-2; d_gene: -; v_gene: TRBV11-1; abundance: -; CDR3nt: TGTGCCGGCAGACCAAGGGGGAGGGCCGCCGGGGAGCTGTTTTTT; CDR3aa: CAGRPRGRAAGELFF
j_gene: TRBJ2-1; d_gene: -; v_gene: TRBV27; abundance: many; CDR3nt: TGTGCCAGCAGTTTAAGAGGGCGTGAGCAGTTCTTC; CDR3aa: CASSLRGREQFF
j_gene: TRBJ1-1; d_gene: -; v_gene: TRBV6-1; abundance: few; CDR3nt: TGTGCCAGCCAGTGGGGGACCATGAACACTGAAGCTTTCTTT; CDR3aa: CASQWGTMNTEAFF
j_gene: TRBJ2-1; d_gene: -; v_gene: TRBV5-1; abundance: -; CDR3nt: TGCGCCAGCAGCTTGGATTCTGGGGGGATTTCTTTCGTGAATGAGCAGTTCTTC; CDR3aa: CASSLDSGGISFVNEQFF
j_gene: TRBJ1-1; d_gene: -; v_gene: TRBV3-1; abundance: -; CDR3nt: TGTGCCAGCAGCCAATCCCCCCGGCCTGAAGCTTTCTTT; CDR3aa: CASSQSPRPEAFF
j_gene: TRBJ2-1; d_gene: -; v_gene: TRBV25-1; abundance: few; CDR3nt: TGTGCCAGCAGTGAAATTGTTACGGTATTAGATGAGCAGTTCTTC; CDR3aa: CASSEIVTVLDEQFF
j_gene: TRBJ1-1; d_gene: -; v_gene: TRBV20-1; abundance: -; CDR3nt: TGCAGTGCCCAGAAGTCGGGACATGCGACTGAAGCTTTCTTT; CDR3aa: CSAQKSGHATEAFF
j_gene: TRBJ2-1; d_gene: TRBD2; v_gene: TRBV12-5; abundance: -; CDR3nt: TGTGCTAGTGGTTTGCCAACCGGGCGGGAGGCCTACAATGAGCAGTTCTTC; CDR3aa: CASGLPTGREAYNEQFF
j_gene: TRBJ1-2; d_gene: TRBD1; v_gene: TRBV7-9; abundance: -; CDR3nt: TGTGCCAGCAGCCCTCCAGGACAGGGATTGGACTATGGCTACACCTTC; CDR3aa: CASSPPGQGLDYGYTF
j_gene: TRBJ2-7; d_gene: -; v_gene: TRBV4-1; abundance: few; CDR3nt: TGCGCCAGCAGCCAAGATCCAAAGGTGAGCTCCTACGAGCAGTACTTC; CDR3aa: CASSQDPKVSSYEQYF
j_gene: TRBJ2-1; d_gene: TRBD1; v_gene: TRBV12-3/TRBV12-4; abundance: many; CDR3nt: TGTGCCAGCAGTTTAAACAGGGGCCTATACAATGAGCAGTTCTTC; CDR3aa: CASSLNRGLYNEQFF